Each of the 9 T cell receptor beta chains below was sequenced from the same sample in a study of blood T cell repertoires in COVID-19. TCRdb's table, derived via immunoSEQ multiplex PCR, lists solely in-frame clones and lacks some. The sample has hundreds of thousands of clones; approximately 92% are singletons. Sequenced material: PBMCs or T cells enriched from blood (not recorded which). Source of these receptors: a man younger than 45 who had recovered from COVID-19.

V is TRBV3-1 (or the pseudogene TRBV3-2) and J is TRBJ2-1; 12 positions match TRBD1. Germline CDR1 LGHDT, CDR2 YNNKEL (reference sequence). With V trimmed by 0 bases and J by 10 bases, 7 bases remained unmatched. This CDR3 is built from 16 residues. The CDR3 protein is CASSQDWGQGADEQFF. Written as DNA, the CDR3 is TGTGCCAGCAGCCAAGACTGGGGACAGGGGGCGGACGAGCAGTTCTTC.

The gene calls are TRBV28 and TRBJ2-5; 8 positions match TRBD1. V dropped 9 bases and J dropped 5; count of bases not matched to a gene: 11. Germline-derived CDR1 and CDR2 are MDHEN and SYDVKM. The CDR3 has 14 amino acids. The CDR3 is CASRRDRTRETQYF. Here the CDR3 DNA reads TGTGCCAGTCGGAGGGACAGGACCCGGGAGACCCAGTACTTC.

The chain combines TRBV28 with TRBJ2-1, with 7 bases that match TRBD2. The CDR3 loop spans 16 amino acids. Germline trimming cut 5 bases from V and 1 base from J; bases unmatched to any gene: 8. Germline loops: CDR1 MDHEN, CDR2 SYDVKM. In DNA form, the CDR3 reads TGTGCCAGCAGTCCAGGACTAGGCGGTTCCTACAATGAGCAGTTCTTC. It encodes CASSPGLGGSYNEQFF.

The chain combines TRBV5-6 with TRBJ2-5, with 8 positions matching TRBD2. J was trimmed by 4 bases and V by 0 bases; bases with no gene match: 11. The CDR3 sequence is 17 residues long. Germline loops: CDR1 SGHDT, CDR2 YYEEEE. The CDR3 sequence is CASSLVVSGIRGETQYF. CDR3 sequence (DNA): TGTGCCAGCAGCTTGGTAGTTAGCGGGATTAGGGGAGAGACCCAGTACTTC.

The gene calls are TRBV7-3 and TRBJ2-7; 7 positions agree with TRBD2. Trimming took 2 bases from V and 2 from J; bases not matched to a gene: 6. The germline V gene encodes CDR1 SGHTA and CDR2 FQGTGA. The CDR3 contains 15 residues. The CDR3 region has the DNA TGTGCCAGCAGCTTAGAGGCTAGCGGTACCTACGAGCAGTACTTC. Translated, it gives CASSLEASGTYEQYF. Full variable domain (rest looked up from reference TRBV7-3 and TRBJ2-7): GAGVSQTPSNKVTEKGKYVELRCDPISGHTALYWYRQSLGQGPEFLIYFQGTGAADDSGLPNDRFFAVRPEGSVSTLKIQRTERGDSAVYLCASSLEASGTYEQYFGPGTRLTVT.

CDR3 sequence (DNA): TGTGCCAGCAGTCAGGGCGGGACAGGGGATCACTATGGCTACACCTTC. Its translation is CASSQGGTGDHYGYTF. J is TRBJ1-2 and V is TRBV28; TRBD1 matches 10 bases. V dropped 5 bases and J dropped 3; count of bases not matched to a gene: 9. This CDR3 region has 16 residues. The germline gives CDR1 MDHEN, CDR2 SYDVKM.

This chain joins TRBV5-1 and TRBJ1-1, with 12 bases matching TRBD1. The CDR3 spans 17 residues. The V and J ends lost 1 base and 7 bases, in that order; junction bases with no gene match: 11. CDR1 and CDR2 from the germline V gene are SGHRS and YFSETQ. In DNA form, the CDR3 reads TGCGCCAGCAGCTTGCAGACCGGGACAGGGGGCTTTGGTGAAGCTTTCTTT. Translating gives CASSLQTGTGGFGEAFF.

The V and J genes are TRBV18 and TRBJ2-7, with D possibly being TRBD1 (6 bases). There are 15 residues in the CDR3. Germline CDR1 reads KGHSH; CDR2 reads LQKENI. V lost 3 bases and J lost 3, with 15 bases in between. The CDR3: CASSPDLDSYYEQYF. CDR3 bases: TGTGCCAGCTCACCGGATTTGGACAGTTACTACGAGCAGTACTTC.

The J gene is TRBJ1-5, the V gene TRBV7-8; 7 bases fit TRBD1. CDR3 length equals 17 residues. V dropped 4 bases and J dropped 1; count of bases not matched to a gene: 10. The germline V gene encodes CDR1 SGHVS and CDR2 FQNEAQ. The CDR3 bases are TGTGCCAGCAGCTCATGGAGGGGGCGCGAGAGCAATCAGCCCCAGCATTTT. Translation gives CASSSWRGRESNQPQHF.